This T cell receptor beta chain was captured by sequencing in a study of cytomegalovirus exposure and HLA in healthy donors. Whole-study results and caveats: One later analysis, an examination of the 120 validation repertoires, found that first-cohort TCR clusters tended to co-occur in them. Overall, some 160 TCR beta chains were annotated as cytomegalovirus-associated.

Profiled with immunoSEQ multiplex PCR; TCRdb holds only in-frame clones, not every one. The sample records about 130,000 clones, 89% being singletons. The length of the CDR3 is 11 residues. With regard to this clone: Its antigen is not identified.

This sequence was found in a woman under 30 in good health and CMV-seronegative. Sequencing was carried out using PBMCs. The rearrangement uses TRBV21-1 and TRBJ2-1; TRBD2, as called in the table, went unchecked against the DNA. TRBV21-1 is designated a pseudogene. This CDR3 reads CASSKEVRGFF. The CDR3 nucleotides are TGTGCCAGCAGCAAAGAAGTAAGAGGGTTCTTC.